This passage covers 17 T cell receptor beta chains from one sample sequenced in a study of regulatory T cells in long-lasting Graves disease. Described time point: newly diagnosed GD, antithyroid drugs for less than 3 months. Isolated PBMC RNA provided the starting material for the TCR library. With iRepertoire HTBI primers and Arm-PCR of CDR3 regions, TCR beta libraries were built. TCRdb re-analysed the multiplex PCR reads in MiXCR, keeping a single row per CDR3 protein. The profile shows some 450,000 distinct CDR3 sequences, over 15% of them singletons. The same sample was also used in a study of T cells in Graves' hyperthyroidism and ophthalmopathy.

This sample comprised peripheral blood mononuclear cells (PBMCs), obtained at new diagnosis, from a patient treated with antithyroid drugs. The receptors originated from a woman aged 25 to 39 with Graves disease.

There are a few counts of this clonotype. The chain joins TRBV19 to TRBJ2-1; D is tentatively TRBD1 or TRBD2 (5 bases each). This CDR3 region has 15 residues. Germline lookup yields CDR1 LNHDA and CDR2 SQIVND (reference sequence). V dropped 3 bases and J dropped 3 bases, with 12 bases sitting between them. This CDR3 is CASSMGVAVYNEQFF. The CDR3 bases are TGTGCCAGTAGTATGGGGGTAGCCGTCTACAATGAGCAGTTCTTC.

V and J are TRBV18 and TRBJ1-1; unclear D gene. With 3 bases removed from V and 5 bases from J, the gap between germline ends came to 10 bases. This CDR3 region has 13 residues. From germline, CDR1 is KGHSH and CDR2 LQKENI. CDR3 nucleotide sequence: TGTGCCAGCTCACCCGATAGGATGACTGAAGCTTTCTTT. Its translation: CASSPDRMTEAFF.

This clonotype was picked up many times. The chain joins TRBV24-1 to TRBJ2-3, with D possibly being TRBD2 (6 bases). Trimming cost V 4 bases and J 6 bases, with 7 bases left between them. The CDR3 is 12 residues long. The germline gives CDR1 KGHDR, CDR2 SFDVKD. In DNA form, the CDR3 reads TGTGCCACCAGTGAAGGGAGGGATACGCAGTATTTT. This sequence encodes CATSEGRDTQYF.

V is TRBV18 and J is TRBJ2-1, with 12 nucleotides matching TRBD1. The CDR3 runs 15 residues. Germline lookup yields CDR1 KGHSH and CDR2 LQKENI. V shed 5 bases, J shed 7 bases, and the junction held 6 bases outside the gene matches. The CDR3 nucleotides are TGTGCCAGCTCAAGGGGACAGGGGGCGGAGAATGAGCAGTTCTTC. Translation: CASSRGQGAENEQFF. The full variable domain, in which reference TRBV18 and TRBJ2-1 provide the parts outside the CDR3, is NAGVMQNPRHLVRRRGQEARLRCSPMKGHSHVYWYRQLPEEGLKFMVYLQKENIIDESGMPKERFSAEFPKEGPSILRIQQVVRGDSAAYFCASSRGQGAENEQFFGPGTRLTVL.

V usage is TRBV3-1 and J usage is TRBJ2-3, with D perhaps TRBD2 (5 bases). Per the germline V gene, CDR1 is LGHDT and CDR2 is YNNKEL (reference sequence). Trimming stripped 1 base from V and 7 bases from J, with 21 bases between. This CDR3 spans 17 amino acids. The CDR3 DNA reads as TGTGCCAGCAGCCAAGGTCCGGGATCTCTCCGCCGGCATACGCAGTATTTT. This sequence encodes CASSQGPGSLRRHTQYF.

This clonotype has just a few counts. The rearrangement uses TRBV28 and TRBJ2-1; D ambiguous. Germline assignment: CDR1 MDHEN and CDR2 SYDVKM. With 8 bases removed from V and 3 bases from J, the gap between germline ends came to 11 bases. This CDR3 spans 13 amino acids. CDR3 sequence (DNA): TGTGCCAGCGGGCCCCCTCTCTACAATGAGCAGTTCTTC. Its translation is CASGPPLYNEQFF.

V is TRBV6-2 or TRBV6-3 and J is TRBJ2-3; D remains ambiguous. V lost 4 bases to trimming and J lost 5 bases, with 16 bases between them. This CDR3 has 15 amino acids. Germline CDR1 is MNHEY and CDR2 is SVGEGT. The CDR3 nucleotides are TGTGCCAGCAGTTCGGCGTCTGGCGGCGGAGATACGCAGTATTTT. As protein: CASSSASGGGDTQYF.

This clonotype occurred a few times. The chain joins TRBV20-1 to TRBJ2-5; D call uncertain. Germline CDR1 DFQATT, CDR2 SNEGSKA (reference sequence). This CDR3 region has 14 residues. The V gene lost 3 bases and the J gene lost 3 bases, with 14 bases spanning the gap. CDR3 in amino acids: CSARLILSEETQYF. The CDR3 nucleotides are TGCAGTGCTAGGCTTATTCTGTCCGAAGAGACCCAGTACTTC.

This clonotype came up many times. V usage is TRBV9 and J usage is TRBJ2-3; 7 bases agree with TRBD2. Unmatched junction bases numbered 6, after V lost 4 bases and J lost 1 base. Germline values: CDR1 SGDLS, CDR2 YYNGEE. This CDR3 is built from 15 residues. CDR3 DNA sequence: TGTGCCAGCAGCAAGCGGGGCGACGGCACAGATACGCAGTATTTT. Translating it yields CASSKRGDGTDTQYF.

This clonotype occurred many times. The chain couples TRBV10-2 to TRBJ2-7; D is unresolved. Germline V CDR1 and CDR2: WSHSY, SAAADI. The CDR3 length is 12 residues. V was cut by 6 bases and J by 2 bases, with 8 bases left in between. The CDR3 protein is CASRPNTYEQYF. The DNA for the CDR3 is TGCGCCAGCAGACCGAATACCTACGAGCAGTACTTC.

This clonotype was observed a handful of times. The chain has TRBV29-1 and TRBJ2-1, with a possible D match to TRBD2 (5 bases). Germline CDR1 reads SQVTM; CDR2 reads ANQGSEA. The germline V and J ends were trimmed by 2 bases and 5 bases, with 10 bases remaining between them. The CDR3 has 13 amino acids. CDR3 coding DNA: TGCAGCGTTGAATGGTCAGCGGACAATGAGCAGTTCTTC. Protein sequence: CSVEWSADNEQFF.

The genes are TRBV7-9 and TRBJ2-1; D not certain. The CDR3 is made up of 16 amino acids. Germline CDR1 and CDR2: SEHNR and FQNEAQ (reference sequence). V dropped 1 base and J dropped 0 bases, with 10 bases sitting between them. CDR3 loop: CASSLVPSSSYNEQFF. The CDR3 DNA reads TGTGCCAGCAGCTTAGTTCCGTCCAGCTCCTACAATGAGCAGTTCTTC. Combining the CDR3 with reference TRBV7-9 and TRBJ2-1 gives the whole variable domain DTGVSQNPRHKITKRGQNVTFRCDPISEHNRLYWYRQTLGQGPEFLTYFQNEAQLEKSRLLSDRFSAERPKGSFSTLEIQRTEQGDSAMYLCASSLVPSSSYNEQFFGPGTRLTVL.

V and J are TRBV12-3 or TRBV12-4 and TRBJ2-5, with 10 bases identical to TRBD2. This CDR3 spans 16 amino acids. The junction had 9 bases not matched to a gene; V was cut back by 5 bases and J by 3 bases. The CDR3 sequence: CASSLGNLAGEETQYF. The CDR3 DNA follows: TGTGCCAGCAGTCTCGGTAATCTAGCGGGAGAAGAGACCCAGTACTTC.

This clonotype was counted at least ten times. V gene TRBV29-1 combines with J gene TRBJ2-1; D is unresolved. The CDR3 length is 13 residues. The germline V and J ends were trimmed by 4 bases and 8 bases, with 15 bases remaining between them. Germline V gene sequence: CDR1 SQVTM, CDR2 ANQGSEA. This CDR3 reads CSVARAYIDEQFF. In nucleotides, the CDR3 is TGCAGCGTTGCTAGGGCTTACATCGATGAGCAGTTCTTC.

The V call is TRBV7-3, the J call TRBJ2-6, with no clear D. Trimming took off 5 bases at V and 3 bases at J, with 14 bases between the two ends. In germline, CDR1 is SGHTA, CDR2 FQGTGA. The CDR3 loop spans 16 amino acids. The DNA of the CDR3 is TGTGCCAGCAGCCCACCTGGAAACGGTGGGGCCAACGTCCTGACTTTC. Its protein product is CASSPPGNGGANVLTF. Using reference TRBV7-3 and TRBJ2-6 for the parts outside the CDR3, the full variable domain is GAGVSQTPSNKVTEKGKYVELRCDPISGHTALYWYRQSLGQGPEFLIYFQGTGAADDSGLPNDRFFAVRPEGSVSTLKIQRTERGDSAVYLCASSPPGNGGANVLTFGAGSRLTVL.

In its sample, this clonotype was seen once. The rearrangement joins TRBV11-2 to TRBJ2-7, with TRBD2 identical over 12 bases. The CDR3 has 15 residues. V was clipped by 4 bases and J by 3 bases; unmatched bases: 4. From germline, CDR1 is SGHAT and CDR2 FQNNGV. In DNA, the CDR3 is TGTGCCAGCAGCTGGGGACTAGCGGGTTACTACGAGCAGTACTTC. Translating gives CASSWGLAGYYEQYF.

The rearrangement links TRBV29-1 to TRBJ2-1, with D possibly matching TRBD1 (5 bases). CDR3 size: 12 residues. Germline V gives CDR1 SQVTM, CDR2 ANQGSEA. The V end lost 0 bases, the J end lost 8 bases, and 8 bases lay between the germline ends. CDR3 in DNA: TGCAGCGTTGAAGATCAGGGCTATGAGCAGTTCTTC. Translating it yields CSVEDQGYEQFF.